This T cell receptor beta chain was found in a study of Ad26.COV2.S vaccination and SARS-CoV-2 variants. Background on the study: In the study, Ad26.COV2.S was injected intramuscularly once, or twice 56 days apart.

Regarding the study as a whole: Researchers reported similar non-spike TCR breadth in vaccine and placebo recipients. Higher spike-specific TCR breadth was found in vaccine recipients than in placebo recipients.

As for this clone: What it recognizes is unknown.

As for treatment: roughly 19 received Ad26.COV2.S at low or high dose, single or two shots; 5 received placebo; per-sample allocation not given. After the first vaccine or placebo injection, samples were drawn on day 63. The V gene end was trimmed by 6 bases and the J gene end by 7 bases; junction bases not matched to a gene: 10. The CDR3 has 16 residues. Germline CDR1 is SEHNR and CDR2 is FQNEAQ (reference sequence). Method: immunoSEQ multiplex PCR; TCRdb's copy keeps in-frame clones and lacks some. The sample shows hundreds of thousands of clones, roughly 85% of them seen only once. The chain is built from TRBV7-9 and TRBJ2-1, with 12 bases lining up with TRBD1. This sample comprised peripheral blood, obtained in a trial of Ad26.COV2.S vaccine versus placebo. The TCR sequence derives from a person aged 18-65 years who received the Ad26.COV2.S COVID-19 vaccine or a placebo. The CDR3 DNA follows: TGTGCCAGCAGAGTCGGGACAGGGGGCATAGGGAATGAGCAGTTCTTC. Its translation is CASRVGTGGIGNEQFF.